The present TCR beta chain was sequenced within a study of T cell responses to AZD1222 COVID-19 vaccine. General study findings and limits: Repertoire sampling occurred only after the peak T cell response. Baseline serostatus was positive in only six or seven AZD1222 recipients.

As for this clone: Its target is unknown.

This CDR3 contains 14 residues. V lost 2 bases to trimming and J lost 2 bases, with 10 bases between them. From germline, CDR1 is GTSNPN and CDR2 SVGIG (reference sequence). Sequenced by immunoSEQ multiplex PCR; TCRdb stores in-frame clones only, minus some. The repertoire holds 90,000 to 140,000 clones, with about 88% as singletons. The chain couples TRBV30 to TRBJ2-1; D is unclear. The TCR was taken from an adult who received the AZD1222 COVID-19 vaccine. The sequencing used peripheral blood, collected 28 days after the second AZD1222 dose. CDR3 in amino acids: CAWSRLATYNEQFF. CDR3 DNA: TGTGCCTGGAGTAGATTGGCTACCTACAATGAGCAGTTCTTC.